Below are 18 T cell receptor beta chains sequenced from a single sample in a study of T-cell memory formation after mild COVID-19 (dated by TCRdb to the early 2020s). The library was generated by 5' RACE. This sample was sequenced with an Illumina NovaSeq 6000. The raw public data were reprocessed by TCRdb itself: fastp quality trimming at Q25, MiXCR clonotype calling, in-frame beta chains only. Rows matching on CDR3 protein sequence are summarized as one entry with the most common DNA and genes. Present in this sample are over 350,000 distinct CDR3 sequences, less than 25% of which were seen just once. Around 9.5% of the sample comes from the top ten. The sequenced material came from PBMCs or a T cell subset sorted from them (not recorded which). Receptor source: an adult woman who had mild COVID-19 (a few samples of this study predate the infection). The sample titles of this study are shuffled in the database, so cell type and time point are left out; the donor was told from shared clones.

This sequence joins TRBV6-5 and TRBJ1-2; 9 bases are shared with TRBD1. The CDR3 is made up of 17 amino acids. V lost 0 bases to trimming and J lost 8 bases; unmatched junction nucleotides: 13. Germline CDR1 MNHEY, CDR2 SVGAGI. The DNA of the CDR3 is TGTGCCAGCAGTTACTCGAACCCCGGACAGGGGCGAGGGGGCTACACCTTC. Translated, it gives CASSYSNPGQGRGGYTF.

The chain recombines TRBV5-4 with TRBJ2-1; 9 bases match TRBD2. Germline CDR1 is SGHNT and CDR2 is YYREEE (reference sequence). Trimming at V came to 1 base and at J to 8 bases, leaving 13 bases not matched to a gene. The CDR3 totals 17 residues. CDR3 nucleotides: TGTGCCAGCAGCTTGATGGGCGGGGGGGCTACCGTCGATGAGCAGTTCTTC. It is translated as CASSLMGGGATVDEQFF.

This clonotype was counted only a few times. The chain couples TRBV7-9 to TRBJ2-5; tentative D call: TRBD2 (5 bases). Looked up from germline, CDR1 is SEHNR and CDR2 is FQNEAQ (reference sequence). This CDR3 spans 14 amino acids. V was pared by 5 bases and J by 1 base, with 11 bases between. The DNA of the CDR3 is TGTGCCAGCAGCCACGAAGGGAGCCAAGAGACCCAGTACTTC. Protein sequence: CASSHEGSQETQYF. Full variable domain (missing parts from reference TRBV7-9 and TRBJ2-5): DTGVSQNPRHKITKRGQNVTFRCDPISEHNRLYWYRQTLGQGPEFLTYFQNEAQLEKSRLLSDRFSAERPKGSFSTLEIQRTEQGDSAMYLCASSHEGSQETQYFGPGTRLLVL.

This sequence joins TRBV3-1 and TRBJ1-5, with 11 bases fitting TRBD1. CDR3 length equals 16 residues. Losses at the gene ends were 0 bases for V and 8 bases for J; bases not matched to a gene: 6. Germline CDR1 reads LGHDT; CDR2 reads YNNKEL (reference sequence). The CDR3 loop reads CASSQDLGTGGEPQHF. CDR3 sequence (DNA): TGTGCCAGCAGCCAAGATCTCGGGACAGGGGGTGAGCCCCAGCATTTT.

Regarding this clonotype: This may be a read error: a much more frequent sequence differs by one nucleotide. The chain carries TRBV12-3 or TRBV12-4 and TRBJ2-2; 7 bases match TRBD1. The ends lost 6 bases at V and 1 base at J; junction bases unmatched: 2. This CDR3 is built from 14 residues. The DNA of the CDR3 is TGTGCCAGCAGGCGGACAGGGAACACCGGGGAGCTGTTTTTT. It is translated as CASRRTGNTGELFF.

The table lists this clonotype with many counts. The chain joins TRBV5-1 to TRBJ2-3; D might be TRBD2 (6 bases). The CDR3 is 16 residues long. Germline V gives CDR1 SGHRS, CDR2 YFSETQ. V lost 4 bases and J 4 bases, leaving 19 bases between the germline ends. The CDR3 protein is CASSPESRESPDTQYF. The CDR3 nucleotides are TGCGCCAGCAGCCCCGAAAGCCGGGAGTCACCAGATACGCAGTATTTT. The full variable domain, its missing parts supplied by reference TRBV5-1 and TRBJ2-3, is KAGVTQTPRYLIKTRGQQVTLSCSPISGHRSVSWYQQTPGQGLQFLFEYFSETQRNKGNFPGRFSGRQFSNSRSEMNVSTLELGDSALYLCASSPESRESPDTQYFGPGTRLTVL.

This clonotype was counted only a few times. The chain has TRBV12-3 or TRBV12-4 and TRBJ1-5; 8 positions match TRBD1. The CDR3 extends over 14 amino acids. Losses at the gene ends were 7 bases for V and 2 bases for J; bases not matched to a gene: 4. CDR3 loop: CASTRDRRNQPQHF. Here the CDR3 DNA reads TGTGCCAGCACCCGGGACAGGCGCAATCAGCCCCAGCATTTT.

In this sample, this clonotype turned up a few times. This rearrangement joins TRBV6-1 to TRBJ1-1, with D maybe TRBD1 (5 bases). Deletions cut 5 bases from V and 4 bases from J, with 8 bases between. The CDR3 covers 12 residues. Germline values: CDR1 MNHNS, CDR2 SASEGT. This chain's CDR3 is CASSPGFTEAFF. Written as DNA, the CDR3 is TGTGCCAGCAGTCCAGGGTTCACTGAAGCTTTCTTT.

In this sample, this clonotype turned up a few times. J is TRBJ2-3 and V is TRBV7-8, with TRBD2 identical over 10 bases. V shed 5 bases and J 6 bases; nucleotides not matched to a gene: 11. Germline-derived CDR1 and CDR2 are SGHVS and FQNEAQ. The length of the CDR3 is 16 residues. CDR3 protein: CASSRPSSGRGDTQYF. CDR3 coding DNA: TGTGCCAGCAGCCGACCATCTAGCGGGAGAGGTGATACGCAGTATTTT.

The genes are TRBV9 and TRBJ2-1, with D perhaps TRBD2 (7 bases). This CDR3 has 15 residues. Per germline, CDR1 SGDLS and CDR2 YYNGEE. The ends were cut back, 0 bases at V and 3 bases at J, with 10 bases in the middle. Here the CDR3 reads CASSVGGGGYNEQFF. DNA for the CDR3: TGTGCCAGCAGCGTAGGAGGGGGGGGCTACAATGAGCAGTTCTTC. The full variable domain, rest sourced from reference TRBV9 and TRBJ2-1, is DSGVTQTPKHLITATGQRVTLRCSPRSGDLSVYWYQQSLDQGLQFLIQYYNGEERAKGNILERFSAQQFPDLHSELNLSSLELGDSALYFCASSVGGGGYNEQFFGPGTRLTVL.

The chain employs TRBV7-2 and TRBJ1-5; D is possibly TRBD1 (5 bases). Trimming removed 4 bases from V and 4 bases from J, with 14 bases in between. Germline CDR1 reads SGHTA; CDR2 reads FQGNSA. CDR3 length equals 15 residues. The CDR3 bases are TGTGCCAGCAGCTCGTCCGTGGGGGTTAATCAGCCCCAGCATTTT. Protein product: CASSSSVGVNQPQHF.

In its sample, this clonotype was seen a few times. The chain joins TRBV5-1 to TRBJ2-2; weak D call: TRBD1 (6 bases). This CDR3 contains 16 residues. V lost 0 bases and J 0 bases, leaving 9 bases between the germline ends. Germline assignment: CDR1 SGHRS and CDR2 YFSETQ. The CDR3 region has the DNA TGCGCCAGCAGCTTGGCCCGGACAGCGAACACCGGGGAGCTGTTTTTT. As protein: CASSLARTANTGELFF. The whole variable domain, remainder taken from reference TRBV5-1 and TRBJ2-2, is KAGVTQTPRYLIKTRGQQVTLSCSPISGHRSVSWYQQTPGQGLQFLFEYFSETQRNKGNFPGRFSGRQFSNSRSEMNVSTLELGDSALYLCASSLARTANTGELFFGEGSRLTVL.

This clonotype was counted ten times or more. V and J are TRBV12-3 or TRBV12-4 and TRBJ2-7; perhaps TRBD1 as D (6 bases). V lost 6 bases, J lost 4 bases, and 13 bases lay in between. This CDR3 has 13 residues. The CDR3: CASSLTGPYEQYF. The CDR3 DNA reads as TGTGCCAGCAGCCTTACAGGGCCATACGAGCAGTACTTC.

This clonotype showed up just a few times. The rearrangement uses TRBV5-1 and TRBJ2-2, with D possibly matching TRBD1 (5 bases). CDR1 is SGHRS, CDR2 YFSETQ, per germline. There are 15 residues in the CDR3. Deletions cut 0 bases from V and 5 bases from J, with 11 bases between. This CDR3 is CASSLEAGKTGELFF. Here the CDR3 DNA reads TGCGCCAGCAGCTTGGAGGCAGGGAAGACCGGGGAGCTGTTTTTT.

CDR3 nucleotide sequence: TGTGCCAGCAGCTCCGGGGCCGCTGAGCAGTTCTTC. Residues: CASSSGAAEQFF. The chain combines TRBV7-3 with TRBJ2-1; D assignment may be TRBD1 or TRBD2 (5 bases each). The CDR3 has 12 amino acids. Germline CDR1 reads SGHTA; CDR2 reads FQGTGA. V was clipped by 4 bases and J by 9 bases, with 10 bases between them.

This clonotype was seen repeatedly, ten times or more. The chain combines TRBV5-5 with TRBJ2-7; TRBD1 agrees at 9 bases. Trimming removed 2 bases from V and 4 bases from J; junction bases left unmatched: 1. The CDR3 extends over 13 amino acids. From germline, CDR1 is SGHKS and CDR2 YYEKEE (reference sequence). The CDR3 nucleotides are TGTGCCAGCAGCTTACAGGGGGCATACGAGCAGTACTTC. Encoded protein: CASSLQGAYEQYF.

The chain joins TRBV7-9 to TRBJ2-5, with D tentatively TRBD1 (7 bases). Looked up from germline, CDR1 is SEHNR and CDR2 is FQNEAQ (reference sequence). Trimming shortened V by 5 bases and J by 2 bases, and 9 bases separated the two germline ends. This CDR3 has 13 residues. CDR3 loop: CASSAGQQETQYF. The CDR3 DNA sequence: TGTGCCAGCAGCGCGGGACAGCAAGAGACCCAGTACTTC.

This clonotype was picked up a small number of times. The chain carries TRBV9 and TRBJ2-7; the D is unclear. This CDR3 spans 13 amino acids. V was pared by 4 bases and J by 1 base, with 9 bases between. CDR1 is SGDLS and CDR2 is YYNGEE in the germline V gene. The DNA of the CDR3 is TGTGCCAGCAGCTCTATCGGGTCCTACGAGCAGTACTTC. As protein: CASSSIGSYEQYF.